This record looks at one T cell receptor (beta chain) sequence and its context. The target of this receptor is not known. It has no much larger one-base neighbor in the sample; base qualities were not kept. The sample belongs to a study of OX40 agonist ivuxolimab in advanced cancers. Concerning the study at large: Ivuxolimab was an agonistic, fully human IgG2 monoclonal antibody directed against OX40 (CD134), a costimulatory receptor. Intravenous ivuxolimab was administered to patients every 2 weeks at six dose levels: 0.01, 0.1, 0.3, 1.5, 3 and 10 mg/kg. Of the roughly 54 dose-escalation patients, hepatocellular carcinoma was present in some 19, melanoma in approximately 15, renal cell carcinoma in 9 and head and neck cancer in 9. A male proportion of roughly 80% and a mean age of approximately 61 years, ranging from about 20 to 79, were recorded for the dose-escalation cohort. Patients were allowed to have had prior anti-PD-1, anti-PD-L1 or anti-CTLA-4 therapy, and 40% of the dose-escalation patients had been treated with checkpoint inhibitors. Partial responses occurred in three dose-escalation patients, of whom one had hepatocellular carcinoma and two had cutaneous melanoma. Peripheral TCRbeta sequencing was intended to test whether TCR sequence diversity was altered and clonal T-cell expansion was caused by ivuxolimab. The paper reports the monotherapy dose-escalation portion (N ≈ 52 patients) of the phase I ivuxolimab trial.

Patients with autoimmune disease history or receiving systemic immunosuppression were excluded from the trial. Peripheral blood for TCR sequencing was collected from all dose cohorts at baseline, on cycle 4 day 1, and on cycle 7 day 1. The samples were drawn from a first-in-human, open-label, multicenter phase I dose-escalation trial of ivuxolimab. Adults with locally advanced or metastatic melanoma, renal cell carcinoma, hepatocellular carcinoma or head and neck squamous cell carcinoma were enrolled in the trial. Before TCR sequencing, CD4+ T cells and CD8+ T cells from peripheral blood were sorted into separate populations. For sequencing of the TCRbeta CDR3 region, genomic DNA was extracted from the sorted cells. The immunoSEQ Assay was used for sequencing of TCRbeta CDR3 regions. Imported from immuneACCESS, the table was reduced by TCRdb to in-frame sequences with V and J called. These copies leave out some clones; in studies compared against another copy, an unresolved V gene accounts for under half, and the cause of the remainder is not known. The sample contains approximately 70,000 clones, around 90% of them found a single time. The top ten constitute around 1.1% of the sample.

The paper's findings and limits, for the study overall: Low levels of normalized T-cell clonal expansion were also seen in some patients who did not respond. At doses of 0.1 to 3.0 mg/kg, clonal expansion of both CD4+ and CD8+ T cells in blood was seen between baseline and week 6. In the 0.1-3.0 mg/kg groups, partial responders were among the patients with the lowest normalized peripheral clonal expansion, particularly in CD8+ T cells. The antigen specificity of the peripheral T cells that underwent clonal expansion was not determined. After ivuxolimab, more expanded clones were found on average in CD8+ T cells than in CD4+ T cells.

This material consisted of CD4+ or CD8+ T cells sorted from blood, taken in a trial of the OX40 agonist ivuxolimab. The receptor was isolated from an adult with an advanced solid tumor such as melanoma, head and neck, liver or kidney cancer.

The CDR3 amino acid sequence is: CASSGYRGKLFF. The DNA reads TGTGCCAGCAGCGGGTACCGGGGCAAGCTGTTTTTT. The chain uses TRBV7-9 and TRBJ2-2; the D element could tentatively be TRBD1 or TRBD2, as 5 bases agree for each. V loses 5 bases, J loses 12 bases, and the germline ends lie 13 bases apart. Inclusive of the bounding cysteine and phenylalanine, the CDR3 is 12 residues long. Only CDR3 DNA remains: 36 bases, in frame from the first base. The germline V gene (reference sequence) provides CDR1 SEHNR and CDR2 FQNEAQ.